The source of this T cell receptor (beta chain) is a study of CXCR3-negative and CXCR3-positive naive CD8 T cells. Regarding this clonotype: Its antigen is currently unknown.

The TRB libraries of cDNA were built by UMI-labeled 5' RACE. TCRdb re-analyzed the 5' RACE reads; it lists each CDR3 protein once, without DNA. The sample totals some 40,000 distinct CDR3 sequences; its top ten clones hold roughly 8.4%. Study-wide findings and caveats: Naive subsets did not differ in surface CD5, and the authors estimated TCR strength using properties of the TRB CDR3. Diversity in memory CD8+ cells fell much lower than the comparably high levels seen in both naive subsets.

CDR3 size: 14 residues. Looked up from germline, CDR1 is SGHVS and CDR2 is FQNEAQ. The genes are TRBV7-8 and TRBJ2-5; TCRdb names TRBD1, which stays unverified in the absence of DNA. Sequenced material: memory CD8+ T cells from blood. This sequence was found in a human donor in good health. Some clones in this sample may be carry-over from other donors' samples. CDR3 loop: CASSPMGGSETQYF.